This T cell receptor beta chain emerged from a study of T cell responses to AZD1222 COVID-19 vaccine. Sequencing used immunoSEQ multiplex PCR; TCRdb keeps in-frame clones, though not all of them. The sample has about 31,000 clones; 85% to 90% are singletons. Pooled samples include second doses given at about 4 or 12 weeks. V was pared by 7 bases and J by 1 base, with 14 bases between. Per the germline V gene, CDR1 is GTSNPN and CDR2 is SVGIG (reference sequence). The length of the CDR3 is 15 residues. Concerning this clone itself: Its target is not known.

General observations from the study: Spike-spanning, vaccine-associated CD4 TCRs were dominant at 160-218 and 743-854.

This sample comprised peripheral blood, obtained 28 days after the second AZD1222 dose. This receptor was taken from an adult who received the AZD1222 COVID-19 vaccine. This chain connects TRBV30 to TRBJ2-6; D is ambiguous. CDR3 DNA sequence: TGTGCCTTGTTTATTATTGGGTCTGGGGCCAACGTCCTGACTTTC. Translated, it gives CALFIIGSGANVLTF. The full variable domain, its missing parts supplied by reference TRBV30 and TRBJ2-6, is SQTIHQWPATLVQPVGSPLSLECTVEGTSNPNLYWYRQAAGRGLQLLFYSVGIGQISSEVPQNLSASRPQDRQFILSSKKLLLSDSGFYLCALFIIGSGANVLTFGAGSRLTVL.